These 18 T cell receptor beta chains share one sample of origin, sequenced in a study of T cell clones after liver transplantation. The table came from immunoSEQ multiplex PCR; TCRdb's copy has only in-frame clones and leaves some out. The table shows some 60,000 clones, with about 71% occurring only once. Material: CD4+ T cells from blood, obtained at the roughly 15-month timepoint. The receptor set was obtained from a human patient who received a liver transplant. Certain T cells may be donor cells from the graft.

This chain links TRBV5-4 with TRBJ2-3; 7 nucleotides agree with TRBD2. CDR1 and CDR2 from the germline V gene are SGHNT and YYREEE (reference sequence). The V gene end was trimmed by 0 bases and the J gene end by 10 bases; junction bases not matched to a gene: 14. The length of the CDR3 is 16 residues. The CDR3 protein is CASSLAGGSGRVSQYF. The CDR3 DNA reads as TGTGCCAGCAGCTTGGCGGGAGGTAGCGGCAGAGTGTCGCAGTATTTT.

The rearrangement uses TRBV2 and TRBJ1-2; a possible D gene is TRBD1 (6 bases). V lost 3 bases, J lost 4 bases, and 6 bases lay in between. This CDR3 spans 12 amino acids. The germline V gene encodes CDR1 SNHLY and CDR2 FYNNEI. The CDR3 loop is CASSEDSYGYTF. In DNA, the CDR3 is TGTGCCAGCAGTGAGGACAGCTATGGCTACACCTTC.

In its sample, this clone was seen a few times. The genes are TRBV30 and TRBJ2-3; 14 positions agree with TRBD2. The CDR3 loop spans 16 amino acids. The J segment lost 5 bases and the V segment lost 1 base, leaving 5 bases of the junction unmatched. Germline lookup yields CDR1 GTSNPN and CDR2 SVGIG (reference sequence). CDR3 region: CAWSEGTSGRRDTQYF. In DNA form, the CDR3 reads TGTGCCTGGAGTGAGGGGACTAGCGGGAGACGAGATACGCAGTATTTT.

This clone has more than one count but fewer than ten. The genes are TRBV30 and TRBJ2-2; D remains ambiguous. Germline V gene lookup returns CDR1 GTSNPN and CDR2 SVGIG (reference sequence). The CDR3 is made up of 11 amino acids. Trimming took 3 bases from V and 6 from J, leaving 5 bases between them. The CDR3 reads CAWRVSGELFF. The CDR3 DNA follows: TGTGCCTGGAGGGTATCCGGGGAGCTGTTTTTT.

The chain employs TRBV6-5 and TRBJ2-1, with a possible D match to TRBD2 (5 bases). The CDR3 loop spans 15 amino acids. Trimming pared 8 bases from V and 4 bases from J, leaving 18 bases between. Germline values: CDR1 MNHEY, CDR2 SVGAGI. In DNA, the CDR3 is TGTGCCAGCGGAGGCGGCAGATATAGGTACAATGAGCAGTTCTTC. This translates into CASGGGRYRYNEQFF.

The chain links TRBV19 to TRBJ1-2; 8 bases align to TRBD1. There are 15 residues in the CDR3. Losses at the gene ends were 9 bases for V and 4 bases for J; bases not matched to a gene: 13. Germline V gene lookup returns CDR1 LNHDA and CDR2 SQIVND (reference sequence). CDR3 sequence reads: CASSIGTGVSYGYTF. In DNA, the CDR3 is TGTGCCAGCTCTATTGGGACAGGAGTTTCCTATGGCTACACCTTC.

The J gene is TRBJ1-3, the V gene TRBV19; unclear D gene. In germline, CDR1 is LNHDA, CDR2 SQIVND (reference sequence). Trimming pared 3 bases from V and 7 bases from J, leaving 7 bases between. CDR3 size: 12 residues. Written as DNA, the CDR3 is TGTGCCAGTAGTATCTATTCGAACACCATATATTTT. Its translation is CASSIYSNTIYF.

This chain uses TRBV21-1 with TRBJ2-1; TRBD2 is the table's D call and was not checked against the DNA. TRBV21-1 is assigned pseudogene status. This CDR3 is 13 amino acids long. The CDR3 region has the DNA TGTGCCAGCAGCAACGGTGGTTCGAATGAGCAGTTCTTC. Its translation is CASSNGGSNEQFF.

This clone is judged medium-sized (0.01 to 0.1%). The rearrangement joins TRBV27 to TRBJ1-1; perhaps TRBD1 as D (5 bases). Germline CDR1 reads MNHEY; CDR2 reads SMNVEV (reference sequence). Trimming pared 5 bases from V and 8 bases from J, leaving 15 bases between. The CDR3 extends over 13 amino acids. CDR3 sequence: CASSLQDSLEAFF. The CDR3 DNA reads as TGTGCCAGCAGTCTCCAAGACAGTTTAGAAGCTTTCTTT.

V usage is TRBV5-1 and J usage is TRBJ2-7, with 8 bases lining up with TRBD1. Germline-derived CDR1 and CDR2 are SGHRS and YFSETQ. V lost 0 bases and J lost 3; bases outside the gene matches: 8. The CDR3 is 16 amino acids. CDR3 region: CASSLAPDREGYEQYF. In nucleotides, the CDR3 is TGCGCCAGCAGCTTGGCCCCGGACAGGGAAGGCTACGAGCAGTACTTC.

V is TRBV7-8 and J is TRBJ2-3; D is undetermined. V lost 7 bases, J lost 6 bases, and 20 bases lay in between. The CDR3 is made up of 15 amino acids. Germline assignment: CDR1 SGHVS and CDR2 FQNEAQ. The CDR3: CASTKTFSSSDTQYF. CDR3 nucleotides: TGTGCCAGCACAAAGACATTTTCATCGTCGGATACGCAGTATTTT. The entire variable domain, with the rest obtained from reference TRBV7-8 and TRBJ2-3, is as follows: GAGVSQSPRYKVAKRGQDVALRCDPISGHVSLFWYQQALGQGPEFLTYFQNEAQLDKSGLPSDRFFAERPEGSVSTLKIQRTQQEDSAVYLCASTKTFSSSDTQYFGPGTRLTVL.

The gene calls are TRBV7-9 and TRBJ1-2, with a possible D match to TRBD1 (5 bases). CDR3 size: 15 residues. The germline V gene encodes CDR1 SEHNR and CDR2 FQNEAQ (reference sequence). The V end lost 5 bases, the J end lost 2 bases, and 15 bases lay between the germline ends. The CDR3 sequence: CASSPQGTPNYGYTF. In DNA, the CDR3 is TGTGCCAGCAGCCCCCAGGGTACACCAAACTATGGCTACACCTTC. Filled out from reference TRBV7-9 and TRBJ1-2, the complete variable domain reads DTGVSQNPRHKITKRGQNVTFRCDPISEHNRLYWYRQTLGQGPEFLTYFQNEAQLEKSRLLSDRFSAERPKGSFSTLEIQRTEQGDSAMYLCASSPQGTPNYGYTFGSGTRLTVV.

This clone was observed a single time. The chain joins TRBV5-6 to TRBJ1-3, with 11 bases aligning to TRBD1. V lost 4 bases and J lost 4; bases outside the gene matches: 10. This CDR3 comprises 17 residues. Germline V gives CDR1 SGHDT, CDR2 YYEEEE. The CDR3 DNA follows: TGTGCCAGCAGCGCTACAGGACAGGGGGCTATCGGAAACACCATATATTTT. This codes for CASSATGQGAIGNTIYF.

This rearrangement joins TRBV6-5 to TRBJ1-2; 8 bases match TRBD1. CDR3 length equals 15 residues. The junction had 4 bases not matched to a gene; V was cut back by 0 bases and J by 4 bases. Germline V gene data show CDR1 as MNHEY and CDR2 as SVGAGI. The CDR3, as DNA: TGTGCCAGCAGTTACTCTCCCCAGGGGGCCTATGGCTACACCTTC. Encoded protein: CASSYSPQGAYGYTF.

This clone was found many times. The V call is TRBV21-1, the J call TRBJ2-1; the table's D call, TRBD1, was not checked against the DNA. TRBV21-1 is described as a pseudogene. The CDR3 has 14 residues. Written as DNA, the CDR3 is TGTGCCAGCAGCAAATGGGACAGGGTTCATGAGCAGTTCTTC. It is translated as CASSKWDRVHEQFF.

The V gene is TRBV9, the J gene TRBJ1-1; D may be TRBD1 (5 bases). The CDR3 sequence is 14 residues long. The germline V gene encodes CDR1 SGDLS and CDR2 YYNGEE. Trimming removed 0 bases at V and 7 bases at J, with 13 bases between. The CDR3 is CASSVGGDFGEAFF. For the CDR3, the DNA is TGTGCCAGCAGCGTAGGGGGGGATTTCGGTGAAGCTTTCTTT.

V usage is TRBV6-1 and J usage is TRBJ2-7, with 8 bases aligning to TRBD2. V shed 1 base, J shed 3 bases, and the junction held 8 bases outside the gene matches. The germline V gene has CDR1 MNHNS and CDR2 SASEGT. The CDR3 totals 16 residues. The CDR3 bases are TGTGCCAGCAGTGAAGGGAGGCGGGGGGCCTTCTACGAGCAGTACTTC. This sequence encodes CASSEGRRGAFYEQYF.

The rearrangement uses TRBV6-6 and TRBJ2-5; D is possibly TRBD2 (6 bases). CDR1 is MNHNY and CDR2 is SVGAGI in the germline V gene (reference sequence). The CDR3 is 12 amino acids. V lost 8 bases, J lost 4 bases, and 11 bases lay in between. CDR3 DNA: TGTGCCAGCTCGTCCGGGAGAGAGACCCAGTACTTC. Translating it yields CASSSGRETQYF.